This T cell receptor (beta chain) was sequenced in a study of radiation and T cells in renal cell carcinoma. Findings of the study overall: Top tumor clonotypes rose in blood 2 weeks post-radiation, then contracted. Baseline intratumoral clonotype presence is unknown without pretreatment biopsies.

Documented time point: blood 4 weeks post-SBRT, at nephrectomy. As for treatment: 15 Gy SBRT to primary tumor, nephrectomy 4 weeks later. This renal cell carcinoma was of the clear cell type. TCRdb keeps only in-frame clones here, not all; method: immunoSEQ multiplex PCR. The sample lists tens of thousands of clones; about 84% were seen once. In the case of this clone: Its antigen is as yet unknown.

Germline CDR1 is SGHNT and CDR2 is YYREEE (reference sequence). The CDR3 is 15 residues long. Trimming shortened V by 4 bases and J by 0 bases, and 11 bases separated the two germline ends. The sequencing here drew on blood, taken from a patient whose treatment included radiotherapy and nephrectomy. The source of this sequence is a man aged 55 to 69 with renal cell carcinoma. The chain couples TRBV5-4 to TRBJ1-3; no definite D call. CDR3 in amino acids: CASSPRWDSGNTIYF. The CDR3 DNA sequence: TGTGCCAGCAGCCCGCGCTGGGACTCTGGAAACACCATATATTTT. The whole variable domain, remainder taken from reference TRBV5-4 and TRBJ1-3, is ETGVTQSPTHLIKTRGQQVTLRCSSQSGHNTVSWYQQALGQGPQFIFQYYREEENGRGNFPPRFSGLQFPNYSSELNVNALELDDSALYLCASSPRWDSGNTIYFGEGSWLTVV.